The subject of this entry is one TCR beta chain. This sample was taken from a study of blood T cell repertoires in COVID-19. Study-wide background: The study drew acute and convalescent COVID-19 samples from the United States, Italy and Spain. T cells, B-cell-depleted T cells, or PBMCs provided the cDNA or gDNA that served as material.

Study processing details: Quantification of nucleated cells was approximated via reference gene primer amplification. Profiled with immunoSEQ multiplex PCR; TCRdb holds only in-frame clones, not every one. V and J calls and clone size are those listed in that table; D and trimming were worked out from the DNA. Of some 98,000 clones listed, approximately 82% are singletons. The CDR3 loop spans 13 amino acids. The germline gives CDR1 GTSNPN, CDR2 SVGIG (reference sequence). V was trimmed by 2 bases and J by 4 bases, leaving 10 bases between them. The receptor was isolated from a man between 65 and 79 years old with acute or convalescent COVID-19. The rearrangement joins TRBV30 to TRBJ2-3, with D possibly matching TRBD2 (5 bases). The sample was peripheral blood. CDR3 region: CAWSLAGADTQYF. CDR3 sequence (DNA): TGTGCCTGGAGTCTGGCGGGCGCAGATACGCAGTATTTT.